The 5 T cell receptor beta chains below come from one sample, sequenced in a study of T cell repertoires in cytomegalovirus infection. Each CDR3 protein gets one entry after TCRdb re-called the reads with MiXCR. The table has 490,000 or so distinct CDR3 sequences, approximately 11% seen once. The sequenced sample consisted of PBMCs. The receptors stem from a human donor in good health (CMV status not recorded). Some clones in this sample may be carry-over from other donors' samples.

This clonotype has a count of ten or more. The chain combines TRBV7-6 with TRBJ1-2, with D uncertain. The germline V and J ends were trimmed by 4 bases and 6 bases, with 12 bases remaining between them. The CDR3 totals 13 residues. Germline CDR1 SGHVS, CDR2 FNYEAQ. CDR3 protein: CASSSWRMNGYTF. The CDR3 DNA follows: TGTGCCAGCAGCTCGTGGCGGATGAATGGCTACACCTTC.

V and J are TRBV11-2 and TRBJ2-5, with D maybe TRBD2 (5 bases). Trimming took 10 bases from V and 2 from J, leaving 11 bases between them. The CDR3 has 12 amino acids. The germline CDR1 and CDR2 sequences are SGHAT and FQNNGV. CDR3 loop: CATRTGQETQYF. The CDR3 bases are TGTGCCACCCGGACGGGGCAAGAGACCCAGTACTTC.

There are many counts of this clonotype. The chain uses TRBV6-1 and TRBJ2-3; no definite D call. Germline V gives CDR1 MNHNS, CDR2 SASEGT. The V and J ends lost 8 bases and 3 bases respectively, with 3 bases between them. The CDR3 sequence is 10 residues long. This CDR3 reads CASRTDTQYF. CDR3 DNA sequence: TGTGCCAGCCGAACAGATACGCAGTATTTT.

The chain has TRBV2 and TRBJ1-2, with a tentative D call TRBD1 (6 bases). Trimming shortened V by 8 bases and J by 8 bases, and 12 bases separated the two germline ends. Germline lookup yields CDR1 SNHLY and CDR2 FYNNEI. The CDR3 has 11 residues. The CDR3 region is CASLTGSGYTF. CDR3 in DNA: TGTGCCAGCCTCACAGGGAGCGGCTACACCTTC.

This clonotype was observed many times. This chain uses TRBV10-3 with TRBJ2-1, with 13 bases identical to TRBD2. With V trimmed by 2 bases and J by 5 bases, 3 bases remained unmatched. The CDR3 has 16 amino acids. From germline, CDR1 is ENHRY and CDR2 SYGVKD. In DNA form, the CDR3 reads TGTGCCATCAGTGAGCTGACTAGCGGGGGGAACAATGAGCAGTTCTTC. Translating it yields CAISELTSGGNNEQFF.